This T cell receptor (beta chain) was sequenced during a study of T cells in Graves' hyperthyroidism and ophthalmopathy (dated by TCRdb to between 2018 and 2021). Concerning the study at large: Peripheral blood was sampled at the time of initial diagnosis, prior to any treatment. A discovery cohort of 95 to 100 patients, 43 with Graves' ophthalmopathy and 55 to 60 with stable Graves' hyperthyroidism, was used to find distinguishing TCR V-J signatures. The approximately 95 discovery patients were divided at random into training and test sets in a 7:3 ratio. Prospective prediction of ophthalmopathy was tested in an independent validation cohort of 18 to 20 hyperthyroidism patients and 17 patients who later progressed to ophthalmopathy. The paper describes TCR Vbeta CDR3 sequencing of around 140 peripheral blood samples, made up of around 41 ophthalmopathy patients, some 80 hyperthyroidism patients and about 17 progressor patients. After sampling, hyperthyroidism patients received methimazole starting at 30 mg daily, and ophthalmopathy patients received high-dose intravenous methylprednisolone. In about six Graves' hyperthyroidism patients, the study also compared T-cell repertoires from thyroid tissue with T-cell repertoires from blood.

The CDR3 measures 14 amino acids from cysteine to phenylalanine. The DNA shown is the 42-base CDR3, in frame from base 1. Reading the germline V gene gives CDR1 SGHTA and CDR2 FQGNSA. Trimming removed 7 bases from V and 1 base from J; the gene matches leave 7 bases unexplained. TCR beta CDR3 regions were amplified from RNA transcripts. A first-round RT-PCR of the TCR CDR3 used the HTBI primer set with the Qiagen OneStep RT-PCR kit. Libraries were constructed in a second round of multiplex PCR, after which size selection and purification were carried out. Paired-end sequencing of the libraries was performed with 100 bp reads on an Illumina HiSeq2000. The authors processed their data as follows. SOAPnuke was used to process the raw data, removing reads that contained adapters or uncalled bases, had a mean Phred below 15, or lacked an exact match to the constant primer or identifier. High-quality paired reads were merged with COPE v1.2.5, and unique nucleotide sequences were defined as clonotypes. Clonotypes were aligned to IMGT TRBV, TRBD and TRBJ reference segments using MiTCR v1.1. The analysis was restricted to V-J combinations with a frequency above 0.0001, which together covered 98% to 99.2% of the repertoires. A TCS score was defined as the ratio of F50 (clonal expansion) to E x V (chaos), with BLOSUM62-based TCRdist applied between CDR3 peptides within each V-J. Welch's t-statistics and random forest reduced just over 500 V-J features to 13, which were used in a naive Bayes classifier (R e1071). TCRdb reanalyzed the raw reads on its own, using fastp at Q25 for trimming and MiXCR for clone calling, and kept in-frame beta chains. CDR3 protein sequences are deduplicated, and each keeps its most common genes and DNA. TCRdb's processing, not the authors', yielded these V and J calls. This sample holds about half a million distinct CDR3 sequences; 15% to 20% were observed only once. The top ten clones comprise around 28% of the sample.

The study at large found these results: Blood samples also contained most of the expanded thyroid clonotypes (frequency above 0.001), which suggests that blood repertoires may reflect thyroid immune responses. No statistical method was used to set the sample size in advance, and investigators knew the group allocation. In validation, the model predicted progression to ophthalmopathy with around 71% sensitivity and 72% to 85% specificity, a median of around 6.6 months before onset. Ophthalmopathy was separated from stable hyperthyroidism by a 13 V-J signature model, with approximately 89% sensitivity and 81% to 82% specificity obtained in cross-validation and 80%/75% obtained in testing.

As to this clonotype: Its antigen specificity is not known. Nothing much larger sits one base from this clone, and base qualities are not available.

Moderately to severely active disease, a Clinical Activity Score of at least 3, a NOSPECS grade of at least 4, and a duration under 3 months were present in ophthalmopathy patients. Patients with uncontrolled infections, other autoimmune diseases, pregnancy or lactation were excluded. Diagnoses were established on the basis of clinical symptoms, serum thyroxine and TRAb, thyroid ultrasound, and orbital computed tomography. PBMCs were isolated from 7.5 to 10 ml of fresh peripheral blood by Ficoll-Paque density gradient centrifugation. Total RNA was extracted with Trizol reagent, and quality was checked on an Agilent 2100 Bioanalyzer.

Sequencing input: blood. The sequence came from a woman in her 30s with Graves' ophthalmopathy. The chain employs TRBV7-2 and TRBJ2-7, and 7 junction bases match TRBD2. The DNA reads TGTGCCAGCACCCAGGTGGGGGGGTCCTACGAGCAGTACTTC. Its coded protein is CASTQVGGSYEQYF.